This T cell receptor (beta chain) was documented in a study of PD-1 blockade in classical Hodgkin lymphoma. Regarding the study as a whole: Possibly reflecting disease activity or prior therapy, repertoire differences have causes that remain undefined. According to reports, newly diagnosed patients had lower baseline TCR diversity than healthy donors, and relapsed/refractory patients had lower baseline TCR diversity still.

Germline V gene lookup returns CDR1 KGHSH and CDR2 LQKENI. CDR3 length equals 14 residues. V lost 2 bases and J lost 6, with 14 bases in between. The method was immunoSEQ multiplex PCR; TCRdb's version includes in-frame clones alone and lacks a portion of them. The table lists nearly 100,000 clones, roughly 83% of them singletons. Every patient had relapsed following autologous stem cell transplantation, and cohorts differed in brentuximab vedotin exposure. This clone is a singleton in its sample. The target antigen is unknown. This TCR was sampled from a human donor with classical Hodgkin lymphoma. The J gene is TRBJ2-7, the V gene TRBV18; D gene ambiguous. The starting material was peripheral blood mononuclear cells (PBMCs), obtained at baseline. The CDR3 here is CASSPRLNYVEQYF. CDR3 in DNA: TGTGCCAGCTCACCAAGGCTTAACTACGTCGAGCAGTACTTC. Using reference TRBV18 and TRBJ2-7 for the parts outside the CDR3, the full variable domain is NAGVMQNPRHLVRRRGQEARLRCSPMKGHSHVYWYRQLPEEGLKFMVYLQKENIIDESGMPKERFSAEFPKEGPSILRIQQVVRGDSAAYFCASSPRLNYVEQYFGPGTRLTVT.